These T cell receptor beta chains were read from a single sample in a study of blood T cell repertoires in COVID-19. Generated by immunoSEQ multiplex PCR, the TCRdb table keeps only in-frame clones and is missing some. Among some 370,000 clones listed, about 90% were seen once. Input material: peripheral blood. The receptors were gathered from a man between 18 and 29 years old with active or convalescent COVID-19. Each CDR3 is given with its conserved first and last residue. The D gene is left open where the match is weak. Clone size is given for some rows only: seen once, a few or many times, or a class if the clone is expanded.

TRBD1	TRBV3-1/TRBV3-2	NA	TRBJ2-7	TGTGCCAGCAGCCATTGGGACAGAACCTACGAGCAGTACTTC	CASSHWDRTYEQYF
NA	TRBV20-1	few	TRBJ1-5	TGCAGTGCTAGTCCCAGGAATAGCAATCAGCCCCAGCATTTT	CSASPRNSNQPQHF
NA	TRBV5-5	few	TRBJ2-7	TGTGCCAGCACCTTGGGGCAGGGTAACTCCTACGAGCAGTACTTC	CASTLGQGNSYEQYF
NA	TRBV6-5	once	TRBJ2-7	TGTGCCAGCAGTTACGGGCAGAGCTCCTACGAGCAGTACTTC	CASSYGQSSYEQYF
NA	TRBV19	NA	TRBJ2-7	TGTGCCAGTAGTGCTGCGGCGAGCTCCTACGAGCAGTACTTC	CASSAAASSYEQYF
NA	TRBV25-1	NA	TRBJ1-6	TGTGCCAGCAGGCCCGGGGGGGTAGGGCCACCCCTCCACTTT	CASRPGGVGPPLHF
TRBD1	TRBV28	NA	TRBJ1-1	TGTGCCAGCAGCAAACAGGGGGTGAGCACTGAAGCTTTCTTT	CASSKQGVSTEAFF
NA	TRBV3-1/TRBV3-2	NA	TRBJ2-7	TGTGCCAGCAGCCAAGGAATAGGGGGCTACGAGCAGTACTTC	CASSQGIGGYEQYF
NA	TRBV28	NA	TRBJ1-6	TGTGCCAGCATGTCTGGCTCACCCCTCCACTTT	CASMSGSPLHF
TRBD1	TRBV27	NA	TRBJ2-2	TGTGCCAGCAGTTTGGGACAGGGGAACACCGGGGAGCTGTTTTTT	CASSLGQGNTGELFF
TRBD1	TRBV18	NA	TRBJ2-7	TGTGCCAGCTCACCACGGGGGACAGGGTGGAACGAGCAGTACTTC	CASSPRGTGWNEQYF
TRBD1	TRBV28	NA	TRBJ2-5	TGTGCCAGCAGTTCTAGACAGGGGGCGCGTCTTTGGGGAGAGACCCAGTACTTC	CASSSRQGARLWGETQYF
TRBD1	TRBV29-1	NA	TRBJ1-2	TGCAGCGGGGACAGGGGGCGGCAGGGCTACACCTTC	CSGDRGRQGYTF
NA	TRBV18	NA	TRBJ2-7	TGTGCCAGCTCACCGGGGCACCCCTACGAGCAGTACTTC	CASSPGHPYEQYF
TRBD1	TRBV28	NA	TRBJ1-4	TGTGCCAGCAGTCCGGCAGGGGGTACTAATGAAAAACTGTTTTTT	CASSPAGGTNEKLFF
NA	TRBV6-5	once	TRBJ2-7	TGTGCCAGCAGTTACGTAGCAGGTGAGCGGCGCGAGCAGTACTTC	CASSYVAGERREQYF
NA	TRBV15	NA	TRBJ2-7	TGTGCCACCAGCCCTAACCTGTTCTACGAGCAGTACTTC	CATSPNLFYEQYF
TRBD1	TRBV5-1	NA	TRBJ2-2	TGCGCCAGCAGCTCTTTGGTCCCGGGACAGGGGACCGGGGAGCTGTTTTTT	CASSSLVPGQGTGELFF
TRBD1	TRBV27	NA	TRBJ1-6	TGTGCCAGCAGTCAATTCGGACAGGCCAATAATTCACCCCTCCACTTT	CASSQFGQANNSPLHF
NA	TRBV5-6	NA	TRBJ2-7	TGTGCCAGCAGCTTGGGGAGCGTGCAGTACTTC	CASSLGSVQYF
TRBD1	TRBV28	NA	TRBJ1-6	TGTGCCAGCAGTTGGGCCGGGACAGGGAGTTCACCCCTCCACTTT	CASSWAGTGSSPLHF
NA	TRBV27	few	TRBJ1-6	TGTGCCAGCAGTTTTGGTAAGGGGTATTCACCCCTCCACTTT	CASSFGKGYSPLHF